A selection of T cell receptor beta chains follows, all from one sample in a study of post-analysis software for immune sequencing data. One entry per CDR3 protein, called by TCRdb with MiXCR from the PCR reads. Of around 500,000 distinct CDR3 sequences listed, 34% were seen once; the top ten hold around 6%. The specimen was blood. All receptors come from a girl aged 2-17 years with multiple sclerosis. CDR3s include the opening cysteine and the closing phenylalanine or tryptophan. The D gene is left open where the match is weak. The listing skips clone size in some rows; elsewhere it reads once, few, many or a size class.

D,length,J,V,size,DNA,CDR3
TRBD1,15,TRBJ1-1,TRBV25-1,.,TGTGTCAGCAGTGCGGACAGGGGGGTGGGCACTGAAGCTTTCTTT,CVSSADRGVGTEAFF
TRBD2,16,TRBJ2-3,TRBV20-1,many,TGCAGTGCTAGCCTCCTAGCGGGGGGAACCACAGATACGCAGTATTTT,CSASLLAGGTTDTQYF
.,15,TRBJ2-5,TRBV15,.,TGTGCCACCAGCAGAGATCCCGGCAGGGGAGAGACCCAGTACTTC,CATSRDPGRGETQYF
.,11,TRBJ2-1,TRBV10-3,few,TGTGCCATCGCCAGAAACAATGAGCAGTTCTTC,CAIARNNEQFF
TRBD1,16,TRBJ2-3,TRBV5-1,.,TGCGCCAGCAGCCCGGGGGCAGGGGGCCCCACAGATACGCAGTATTTT,CASSPGAGGPTDTQYF
.,9,TRBJ2-7,TRBV6-1,.,TGTGCCATCTCCTACGAGCAGTACTTC,CAISYEQYF
.,16,TRBJ2-5,TRBV7-2,few,TGTGCCAGCAGCCGCAGAGGCCCTATTCTACGAGAGACCCAGTACTTC,CASSRRGPILRETQYF
TRBD2,15,TRBJ2-7,TRBV20-1,few,TGCAGTGCTAGAGATGGGGGACTAGCTAGGTACGAGCAGTACTTC,CSARDGGLARYEQYF
.,14,TRBJ1-1,TRBV20-1,few,TGCAGTGCTAGAGATCGTACTATCAACACTGAAGCTTTCTTT,CSARDRTINTEAFF
.,12,TRBJ2-7,TRBV7-9,.,TGTGCCAGCAGTCCCCACGGTTCCGAGCAGTACTTC,CASSPHGSEQYF
TRBD1,15,TRBJ2-2,TRBV6-4,.,TGTGCCAGCAGTGAAGGACAGGCGAACACCGGGGAGCTGTTTTTT,CASSEGQANTGELFF
TRBD1,13,TRBJ2-1,TRBV20-1,.,TGCAGTGCTAGTCAGGTCAGGGGGCAAGAGCAGTTCTTC,CSASQVRGQEQFF
TRBD1,14,TRBJ1-2,TRBV5-1,.,TGCGCCAGCAGCCCCGGACAGGGAAGTGCTGGCTACACCTTC,CASSPGQGSAGYTF
.,12,TRBJ2-1,TRBV12-3/TRBV12-4,.,TGTGCCAGCAGTCGATCGCTGGATGAGCAGTTCTTC,CASSRSLDEQFF
.,13,TRBJ1-2,TRBV7-9,.,TGTGCCAGCAGCTTACCTACGGGGGCACGCTACACCTTC,CASSLPTGARYTF
TRBD1,16,TRBJ2-1,TRBV12-3/TRBV12-4,.,TGTGCCAGCAATCCCACGGGACAGGGCCTATACAATGAGCAGTTCTTC,CASNPTGQGLYNEQFF
.,13,TRBJ1-1,TRBV18,.,TGTGCCAGCTCACCACCGGTGAACACTGAAGCTTTCTTT,CASSPPVNTEAFF
.,14,TRBJ2-5,TRBV6-1,.,TGTGCCAGCAGCGGGGACCTCACAGGGGAGACCCAGTACTTC,CASSGDLTGETQYF
.,13,TRBJ1-1,TRBV7-6,few,TGTGCCAGCAGCTTAGCCCCGGGTGGTGAAGCTTTCTTT,CASSLAPGGEAFF
.,14,TRBJ1-2,TRBV11-1,.,TGTGCCAGCAGCCTCACCCGAGGGGGAGGCGGCTACACCTTC,CASSLTRGGGGYTF
TRBD2,18,TRBJ2-1,TRBV20-1,.,TGCAGTGCTAGCCTCCCCGGGACTAGCGGGGGGGCCCACAATGAGCAGTTCTTC,CSASLPGTSGGAHNEQFF
.,15,TRBJ2-4,TRBV29-1,few,TGCAGCGTCGCCTTGGGAGGGACAGTAGAAAACATTCAGTACTTC,CSVALGGTVENIQYF